This T cell receptor (beta chain) is drawn from a study of T cell responses to AZD1222 COVID-19 vaccine. Findings and caveats of the study: Increased Spike-specific TCR breadth and depth were observed after two AZD1222 doses. CD4 TCRs associated with vaccination spanned spike, dominating at 160-218 and 743-854.

Generated by immunoSEQ multiplex PCR, the TCRdb table keeps only in-frame clones and is missing some. The sample has about 170,000 clones; 70% to 90% are singletons. This clone showed up just once. Its antigen is not known. The CDR3 loop spans 15 amino acids. From germline, CDR1 is LNHDA and CDR2 SQIVND (reference sequence). V was trimmed by 6 bases and J by 0 bases, leaving 13 bases between them. The origin of this receptor is an adult who received the AZD1222 COVID-19 vaccine. The V gene is TRBV19, the J gene TRBJ2-3, with D hard to call. Here the sequenced sample was peripheral blood, taken 28 days after the second AZD1222 dose. Here the CDR3 DNA reads TGTGCCAGTAGGGAGCTTTATACTAGCACAGATACGCAGTATTTT. It translates to CASRELYTSTDTQYF.